Below are 7 T cell receptor beta chains sequenced from a single sample in a study of regulatory T cells in long-lasting Graves disease. The time point is: newly diagnosed GD, antithyroid drugs for less than 3 months. Scientists built the TCR library using RNA that was extracted from PBMCs. Investigators prepared the TCR beta libraries by applying iRepertoire HTBI primers and Arm-PCR of CDR3 regions. Each CDR3 protein is one row after TCRdb ran MiXCR on the multiplex PCR reads. The sample comprises approximately 300,000 distinct CDR3 sequences, 15% to 20% of which are singletons, and more than 35% rests with the top ten. The sequenced sample was peripheral blood mononuclear cells (PBMCs), obtained at new diagnosis, from a patient treated with antithyroid drugs. Source of these receptors: a female donor with Graves disease.

The sample holds many counts of this clonotype. The chain combines TRBV11-3 with TRBJ1-1; D perhaps matches TRBD1 (6 bases). The ends were cut back, 0 bases at V and 3 bases at J, with 17 bases in the middle. Per germline, CDR1 SGHNT and CDR2 YENEEA. The length of the CDR3 is 17 residues. The CDR3 nucleotides are TGTGCCAGCAGCTTAGAGGGATGGGACAAGTTTGACACTGAAGCTTTCTTT. Translation: CASSLEGWDKFDTEAFF.

The chain's CDR3 is CASSLGMGQINYGYTF. As DNA, the CDR3 is TGTGCCAGCAGCTTGGGTATGGGACAGATAAATTATGGCTACACCTTC. This chain connects TRBV5-4 to TRBJ1-2; TRBD1 aligns across 7 bases. The V segment lost 0 bases and the J segment 5 bases; nucleotides outside the gene matches: 10. The CDR3 loop spans 16 amino acids. Germline loops: CDR1 SGHNT, CDR2 YYREEE (reference sequence).

This clonotype was found many times. The chain has TRBV12-3 or TRBV12-4 and TRBJ2-1, with a weak D call TRBD1 (5 bases). The CDR3 covers 15 residues. Between the trimmed V and J ends, which lost 4 bases and 2 bases, there was a span of 12 bases. The DNA of the CDR3 is TGTGCCAGCAGTTACCACATAGGGGCCTACAATGAGCAGTTCTTC. Encoded protein: CASSYHIGAYNEQFF.

For this clonotype: This may come from a read error, since a much larger clone is one base off. The chain combines TRBV5-8 with TRBJ1-5; TRBD1 matches at 7 bases. The CDR3 spans 17 residues. The germline V gene encodes CDR1 SGHTS and CDR2 YDEGEE. The trim removed 4 bases at V and 9 bases at J, leaving 19 bases unmatched. The CDR3 spells CASSHRQGGWVGLPQHF. CDR3 nucleotide sequence: TGTGCCAGCAGCCATCGACAGGGTGGCTGGGTCGGTCTGCCCCAGCATTTT.

This clonotype was counted at least ten times. This chain connects TRBV6-9 to TRBJ2-3; D is possibly TRBD2 (6 bases). Germline-derived CDR1 and CDR2 are MNHGY and SVAAGI. This CDR3 contains 14 residues. V shed 3 bases and J shed 3 bases, with 10 bases lying between them. The CDR3 sequence: CASSYTGRTDTQYF. CDR3 DNA sequence: TGTGCCAGCAGTTACACTGGGAGGACAGATACGCAGTATTTT.

At least ten counts were recorded for this clonotype. The rearrangement links TRBV5-1 to TRBJ2-1; D not resolved. V was pared by 0 bases and J by 6 bases, with 7 bases between. The germline CDR1 and CDR2 sequences are SGHRS and YFSETQ. The length of the CDR3 is 13 residues. The CDR3 here is CASSLATFNEQFF. CDR3 coding DNA: TGCGCCAGCAGCTTGGCAACATTCAATGAGCAGTTCTTC.

This clonotype was observed at least ten times. V and J are TRBV28 and TRBJ1-1; D not resolved. The V and J ends lost 5 bases and 9 bases respectively, with 16 bases between them. The CDR3 sequence is 13 residues long. CDR1 MDHEN and CDR2 SYDVKM come from the germline V gene. CDR3 in DNA: TGTGCCAGCAGTCGGGAATTCGGGATACAAGCTTTCTTT. As protein: CASSREFGIQAFF.